The clone carrying this T cell receptor (beta chain) has only a few counts. What was amplified from RNA transcripts were TCR beta CDR3 regions. The TCR CDR3 was amplified in a first-round RT-PCR using the HTBI primer set. TCRdb itself ran the multiplex PCR reads through MiXCR, one entry per CDR3 protein. The data show about 380,000 distinct CDR3 sequences, roughly 20% seen once. The data derive from a study of T cells in Graves' hyperthyroidism and ophthalmopathy. The CDR3 contains 15 residues. The ends were cut back, 6 bases at V and 2 bases at J, with 17 bases in the middle. CDR1 is SGHNT and CDR2 is YENEEA in the germline V gene.

The TCR comes from a man between 18 and 35 years old with Graves' ophthalmopathy. The chain combines TRBV11-3 with TRBJ2-7; unclear D gene. Sequenced: blood. CDR3 residues: CASSWAIPQTYEQYF. The CDR3 region has the DNA TGTGCCAGCAGTTGGGCTATTCCCCAAACCTACGAGCAGTACTTC. The full variable domain, rest sourced from reference TRBV11-3 and TRBJ2-7, is EAGVVQSPRYKIIEKKQPVAFWCNPISGHNTLYWYLQNLGQGPELLIRYENEEAVDDSQLPKDRFSAERLKGVDSTLKIQPAELGDSAVYLCASSWAIPQTYEQYFGPGTRLTVT.